Listed here are 30 T cell receptor beta chains from one sample, sequenced in a study of cytomegalovirus exposure and HLA in healthy donors. PCR used 60 Vbeta primers and 13 Jbeta primers. The data were produced by immunoSEQ multiplex PCR, yet TCRdb's version contains in-frame clones alone and is incomplete. The sample lists around 78,000 clones, about four fifths occurring once. The material sequenced was PBMCs. The receptors were gathered from a woman aged 50 to 60 in good health and CMV-seronegative.

V gene TRBV5-4 combines with J gene TRBJ2-1, with 10 bases aligning to TRBD1. Germline V gives CDR1 SGHNT, CDR2 YYREEE (reference sequence). CDR3 length equals 13 residues. Trimming at V came to 0 bases and at J to 9 bases, leaving 0 bases not matched to a gene. The chain's CDR3 is CASSLGTGGEQFF. CDR3 sequence (DNA): TGTGCCAGCAGCTTGGGGACAGGGGGTGAGCAGTTCTTC.

The chain is built from TRBV5-1 and TRBJ2-5; TRBD1 matches at 9 bases. The germline V gene encodes CDR1 SGHRS and CDR2 YFSETQ. The CDR3 runs to 14 residues. V was pared by 4 bases and J by 2 bases, with 3 bases of the junction left unmatched. The CDR3 nucleotides are TGCGCCAGCAGCACGGGGACAGGGCAAGAGACCCAGTACTTC. Its protein product is CASSTGTGQETQYF.

The chain carries TRBV10-3 and TRBJ2-1, with 10 bases fitting TRBD2. Germline V gene lookup returns CDR1 ENHRY and CDR2 SYGVKD. V lost 5 bases and J lost 5; bases outside the gene matches: 3. The CDR3 contains 14 residues. The CDR3 loop is CAISTSGENNEQFF. The CDR3 DNA follows: TGTGCCATCAGTACTAGCGGGGAGAACAATGAGCAGTTCTTC.

The chain employs TRBV4-1 and TRBJ2-5; weak D call: TRBD1 (5 bases). The CDR3 is made up of 14 amino acids. V lost 0 bases to trimming and J lost 4 bases, with 9 bases between them. CDR1 MGHRA and CDR2 YSYEKL come from the germline V gene. DNA for the CDR3: TGCGCCAGCAGCCAAGATTTAGGGGTAGAGACCCAGTACTTC. Its translation: CASSQDLGVETQYF.

The chain is built from TRBV6-1 and TRBJ2-1; D might be TRBD2 (5 bases). The CDR3 consists of 15 residues. The V gene's germline CDR1 is MNHNS and CDR2 SASEGT. Trimming took off 6 bases at V and 1 base at J, with 13 bases between the two ends. The CDR3 sequence: CASRSSGDSYNEQFF. In nucleotides, the CDR3 is TGTGCCAGCAGGTCCTCCGGGGATTCCTACAATGAGCAGTTCTTC.

The V and J genes are TRBV2 and TRBJ2-1, with D perhaps matching TRBD1 (6 bases). The germline CDR1 and CDR2 sequences are SNHLY and FYNNEI. The CDR3 runs 15 residues. Trimming took off 3 bases at V and 8 bases at J, with 17 bases between the two ends. In nucleotides, the CDR3 is TGTGCCAGCAGTGAGGTGGGGCCCAGGGGCGATGAGCAGTTCTTC. Protein product: CASSEVGPRGDEQFF.

This chain links TRBV7-9 with TRBJ1-3; TRBD1 is a possible D gene (5 bases). The CDR3 covers 15 residues. In germline, CDR1 is SEHNR, CDR2 FQNEAQ (reference sequence). V lost 3 bases, J lost 2 bases, and 11 bases lay in between. The CDR3 here is CASSFTQVPGNTIYF. The DNA of the CDR3 is TGTGCCAGCAGCTTCACACAGGTGCCTGGAAACACCATATATTTT. Variable domain in full (rest from reference TRBV7-9 and TRBJ1-3): DTGVSQNPRHKITKRGQNVTFRCDPISEHNRLYWYRQTLGQGPEFLTYFQNEAQLEKSRLLSDRFSAERPKGSFSTLEIQRTEQGDSAMYLCASSFTQVPGNTIYFGEGSWLTVV.

The chain carries TRBV6-5 and TRBJ1-2, with D perhaps matching TRBD1 (6 bases). Germline V gene sequence: CDR1 MNHEY, CDR2 SVGAGI. V lost 6 bases and J lost 4, with 12 bases in between. The CDR3 consists of 13 residues. CDR3 loop: CASSLGQSYGYTF. The CDR3 DNA sequence: TGTGCCAGCAGCCTCGGACAGAGCTATGGCTACACCTTC.

CDR3 region: CASSSYRGEGEKLFF. The CDR3 DNA reads as TGTGCCAGTAGTAGCTACAGGGGAGAGGGTGAAAAACTGTTTTTT. The gene calls are TRBV19 and TRBJ1-4; 7 bases match TRBD1. V shed 4 bases, J shed 7 bases, and the junction held 9 bases outside the gene matches. CDR1 is LNHDA, CDR2 SQIVND, per germline (reference sequence). The CDR3 length is 15 residues.

The chain uses TRBV19 and TRBJ2-1; 11 bases are a match to TRBD1. Germline V gene sequence: CDR1 LNHDA, CDR2 SQIVND (reference sequence). This CDR3 region has 20 residues. With V trimmed by 5 bases and J by 0 bases, 15 bases remained unmatched. DNA for the CDR3: TGTGCCAGTAGTCCCGCCCGGGGGACAGGGGGGAGTGGCTCCTACAATGAGCAGTTCTTC. Translation: CASSPARGTGGSGSYNEQFF. Based on the CDR3 plus reference TRBV19 and TRBJ2-1, the full variable domain is DGGITQSPKYLFRKEGQNVTLSCEQNLNHDAMYWYRQDPGQGLRLIYYSQIVNDFQKGDIAEGYSVSREKKESFPLTVTSAQKNPTAFYLCASSPARGTGGSGSYNEQFFGPGTRLTVL.

The rearrangement joins TRBV4-1 to TRBJ1-4, with 7 bases matching TRBD1. The germline V gene encodes CDR1 MGHRA and CDR2 YSYEKL. V gave up 0 bases and J gave up 7 bases; unmatched junction bases: 5. The CDR3 has 15 amino acids. In DNA form, the CDR3 reads TGCGCCAGCAGCCAAGAGAGGGGGCAGGGTGAAAAACTGTTTTTT. It specifies CASSQERGQGEKLFF.

The chain couples TRBV5-6 to TRBJ1-5; 11 bases are shared with TRBD1. V lost 4 bases, J lost 6 bases, and 9 bases stayed unmatched. In germline, CDR1 is SGHDT, CDR2 YYEEEE. The CDR3 covers 16 residues. CDR3 nucleotide sequence: TGTGCCAGCAGCCTGGGACAGGGGGTTGCTAGTCAGCCCCAGCATTTT. Translated: CASSLGQGVASQPQHF.

This sequence joins TRBV18 and TRBJ1-1; TRBD1 is a possible D gene (5 bases). The CDR3 contains 15 residues. Trimming took off 3 bases at V and 1 base at J, with 12 bases between the two ends. Germline assignment: CDR1 KGHSH and CDR2 LQKENI. CDR3 nucleotides: TGTGCCAGCTCACCTCCGGGGGTTGCGAACACTGAAGCTTTCTTT. It translates to CASSPPGVANTEAFF.

The chain carries TRBV4-1 and TRBJ2-1; 7 bases are shared with TRBD2. V lost 4 bases to trimming and J lost 0 bases; unmatched junction nucleotides: 3. Germline V CDR1 and CDR2: MGHRA, YSYEKL. The CDR3 is 15 amino acids. The CDR3 DNA sequence: TGCGCCAGCAGCCGAGGCGGGAGCTCCTACAATGAGCAGTTCTTC. Translating gives CASSRGGSSYNEQFF.

The rearrangement joins TRBV5-4 to TRBJ1-4; no clear D gene. The V and J ends lost 2 bases and 10 bases respectively, with 9 bases between them. In germline, CDR1 is SGHNT, CDR2 YYREEE (reference sequence). The CDR3 contains 12 residues. CDR3 in amino acids: CASSLTPGKLFF. The DNA of the CDR3 is TGTGCCAGCAGCTTAACCCCGGGAAAACTGTTTTTT.

V gene TRBV23-1 combines with J gene TRBJ1-6, with D possibly matching TRBD1 (5 bases). TRBV23-1 falls under the ORF class, with uncertain function. V lost 7 bases and J lost 9, with 13 bases in between. There are 13 residues in the CDR3. The CDR3 loop is CASIRTTSSPLHF. The CDR3 coding sequence is TGCGCCAGCATTCGGACAACCTCTTCACCCCTCCACTTT.

The chain combines TRBV7-9 with TRBJ1-2; D gene uncertain. The CDR3 consists of 15 residues. V lost 5 bases and J 4 bases, leaving 17 bases between the germline ends. Germline-derived CDR1 and CDR2 are SEHNR and FQNEAQ (reference sequence). The CDR3 is CASSPLGGQSYGYTF. The CDR3 DNA follows: TGTGCCAGCAGCCCCCTGGGAGGCCAATCCTATGGCTACACCTTC.

This chain links TRBV6-1 with TRBJ1-5; the D gene is possibly TRBD1 (5 bases). V was shortened by 6 bases and J by 0 bases, with 12 bases between the two germline ends. Germline V gives CDR1 MNHNS, CDR2 SASEGT. This CDR3 region has 15 residues. CDR3 residues: CASRDDRHSNQPQHF. Here the CDR3 DNA reads TGTGCCAGCAGGGACGACAGACATAGCAATCAGCCCCAGCATTTT.

The V gene is TRBV5-1, the J gene TRBJ2-3; a weak D match, TRBD1 (5 bases). CDR3 size: 15 residues. The V and J ends lost 1 base and 0 bases respectively, with 9 bases between them. The germline V gene has CDR1 SGHRS and CDR2 YFSETQ. CDR3 in DNA: TGCGCCAGCAGCTTGTCTGGGGCTAGCACAGATACGCAGTATTTT. Residues: CASSLSGASTDTQYF.

The V and J genes are TRBV6-4 and TRBJ1-1, with D perhaps TRBD1 (6 bases). Germline values: CDR1 MRHNA, CDR2 SNTAGT. This CDR3 has 16 residues. V was clipped by 4 bases and J by 1 base, with 16 bases between them. For the CDR3, the DNA is TGTGCCAGCAGTGCAAGCACAGGGTTGTCGAACACTGAAGCTTTCTTT. It specifies CASSASTGLSNTEAFF.

A word on this clone: One end of the junction does not line up with germline, which may come from a read error. The rearrangement joins TRBV29-1 to TRBJ2-5; weak D call: TRBD2 (6 bases). Germline loops: CDR1 SQVTM, CDR2 ANQGSEA. The CDR3 covers 10 residues. For the CDR3, the DNA is TGCAGCGTTGAAGAGGCGGGGCCAAACTTC. It is translated as CSVEEAGPNF.

The chain couples TRBV15 to TRBJ2-1; 7 bases line up with TRBD1. The V segment lost 5 bases and the J segment 4 bases; nucleotides outside the gene matches: 8. Per the germline V gene, CDR1 is LNHNV and CDR2 is YYDKDF (reference sequence). This CDR3 spans 15 amino acids. This CDR3 is CATSLDRSDYNEQFF. CDR3 bases: TGTGCCACCAGCTTGGACAGGTCGGATTACAATGAGCAGTTCTTC. Full variable domain (remainder filled in from reference TRBV15 and TRBJ2-1): DAMVIQNPRYQVTQFGKPVTLSCSQTLNHNVMYWYQQKSSQAPKLLFHYYDKDFNNEADTPDNFQSRRPNTSFCFLDIRSPGLGDTAMYLCATSLDRSDYNEQFFGPGTRLTVL.

The chain has TRBV2 and TRBJ2-2, with 12 bases lining up with TRBD2. Germline CDR1 reads SNHLY; CDR2 reads FYNNEI. Trimming took 5 bases from V and 7 from J; bases not matched to a gene: 8. The CDR3 extends over 16 amino acids. The CDR3 here is CASSHGLAGPNGELFF. The CDR3, as DNA: TGTGCCAGCAGTCACGGACTAGCGGGACCGAACGGGGAGCTGTTTTTT.

V gene TRBV5-4 combines with J gene TRBJ2-7, with 10 bases lining up with TRBD1. Germline V gene sequence: CDR1 SGHNT, CDR2 YYREEE (reference sequence). V gave up 4 bases and J gave up 5 bases; unmatched junction bases: 3. This CDR3 has 13 residues. Here the CDR3 reads CASSRQGADEQYF. The CDR3 region has the DNA TGTGCCAGCAGCCGACAGGGGGCGGACGAGCAGTACTTC.

V and J are TRBV19 and TRBJ1-3; a weak D match, TRBD1 (6 bases). Trimming took off 6 bases at V and 4 bases at J, with 13 bases between the two ends. Germline V gene lookup returns CDR1 LNHDA and CDR2 SQIVND (reference sequence). The CDR3 has 14 residues. Here the CDR3 reads CASRVGQRGNTIYF. As DNA, the CDR3 is TGTGCCAGTAGGGTGGGACAACGAGGAAACACCATATATTTT.

This clone was counted once. The J gene is TRBJ2-7, the V gene TRBV6-1, with 7 bases that match TRBD2. Germline loops: CDR1 MNHNS, CDR2 SASEGT. Trimming took 6 bases from V and 3 from J; bases not matched to a gene: 5. The CDR3 length is 13 residues. The CDR3 protein is CASRREGGYEQYF. Written as DNA, the CDR3 is TGTGCCAGCAGGAGGGAGGGAGGCTACGAGCAGTACTTC.

CDR3 nucleotides: TGTGCCGGGGCGACAACTCCGGAGGGCTATGGCTACACCTTC. This encodes CAGATTPEGYGYTF. The V call is TRBV19, the J call TRBJ1-2; D perhaps matches TRBD1 (5 bases). V dropped 11 bases and J dropped 4 bases, with 20 bases sitting between them. CDR1 and CDR2 from the germline V gene are LNHDA and SQIVND (reference sequence). The CDR3 has 14 amino acids.

This clone was found a few times. V gene TRBV7-2 combines with J gene TRBJ2-1, with 9 bases aligning to TRBD2. J gave up 3 bases and V 1 base, and 7 bases lay outside the gene matches. This CDR3 is built from 17 residues. Germline loops: CDR1 SGHTA, CDR2 FQGNSA. CDR3 region: CASSLVRSGRFYNEQFF. CDR3 nucleotide sequence: TGTGCCAGCAGCTTAGTTAGGAGCGGGAGGTTCTACAATGAGCAGTTCTTC.

V usage is TRBV4-1 and J usage is TRBJ2-2, with 13 bases fitting TRBD2. V trimming: 3 bases; J trimming: 4 bases; junction bases outside the gene matches: 2. The germline V gene encodes CDR1 MGHRA and CDR2 YSYEKL. The CDR3 has 16 amino acids. The CDR3: CASSQGLAGLTGELFF. The CDR3 DNA sequence: TGCGCCAGCAGCCAGGGACTAGCGGGACTCACCGGGGAGCTGTTTTTT.

The chain couples TRBV7-9 to TRBJ1-2; D not certain. The CDR3 sequence is 11 residues long. With 1 base removed from V and 14 bases from J, the gap between germline ends came to 11 bases. Germline loops: CDR1 SEHNR, CDR2 FQNEAQ (reference sequence). The CDR3: CASSLGVDCTF. DNA of the CDR3: TGTGCCAGCAGCTTAGGAGTTGACTGTACCTTC.